These 23 T cell receptor beta chains were sequenced from one sample in a study of blood T cells in healthy people across ages. Next came a second PCR, run for about 6 to 11 cycles, which used a sample-barcoded 5' primer along with a J-beta primer mix. MiXCR was run by TCRdb on the 5' RACE reads, yielding one entry per CDR3 protein. Of 1.5 million to 2 million distinct CDR3 sequences detected, 28% appear once; the ten largest clones hold 7.7%. The sample consisted of blood. The receptors were sampled from a woman aged 30 to 39 in good health.

Concerning this clonotype itself: One end of the junction does not line up with germline, which may come from a read error. This chain links TRBV25-1 with TRBJ1-2, with D possibly TRBD1 on 6 matching bases. Per germline, CDR1 MGHDK and CDR2 SYGVNS. CDR3 size: 12 residues. The CDR3 loop is CTSSEGGNGYTF. As DNA, the CDR3 is TGTACCAGCAGTGAAGGGGGTAATGGCTACACCTTC.

In this sample, this clonotype turned up once. The chain couples TRBV5-1 to TRBJ2-2; possibly TRBD1 or TRBD2 for D (5 bases each). Germline V gives CDR1 SGHRS, CDR2 YFSETQ. V was clipped by 2 bases and J by 4 bases, with 12 bases between them. The CDR3 sequence is 15 residues long. In DNA, the CDR3 is TGCGCCAGCAGCTTTACATCCGGGACCACCGGGGAGCTGTTTTTT. Protein sequence: CASSFTSGTTGELFF. Looking up the rest from reference TRBV5-1 and TRBJ2-2 gives the full variable domain: KAGVTQTPRYLIKTRGQQVTLSCSPISGHRSVSWYQQTPGQGLQFLFEYFSETQRNKGNFPGRFSGRQFSNSRSEMNVSTLELGDSALYLCASSFTSGTTGELFFGEGSRLTVL.

The table lists this clonotype with many counts. CDR3 bases: TGTGCCAGCAGTTCCCGGGACAGGGGGCCGGAGACCCAGTACTTC. Encoded protein: CASSSRDRGPETQYF. The chain employs TRBV28 and TRBJ2-5, with 12 positions matching TRBD1. Trimming took 4 bases from V and 5 from J; bases not matched to a gene: 5. CDR1 is MDHEN, CDR2 SYDVKM, per germline. This CDR3 is built from 15 residues.

The J gene is TRBJ1-1, the V gene TRBV2, with D maybe TRBD1 (5 bases). V shed 5 bases and J shed 11 bases, with 15 bases lying between them. The CDR3 is made up of 12 amino acids. The germline V gene encodes CDR1 SNHLY and CDR2 FYNNEI. As DNA, the CDR3 is TGTGCCAGCAGTATCGGGGGTAGTTCGGCTTTCTTT. This sequence encodes CASSIGGSSAFF.

J is TRBJ1-2 and V is TRBV29-1; D call uncertain. Germline CDR1 reads SQVTM; CDR2 reads ANQGSEA. This CDR3 comprises 14 residues. V gave up 2 bases and J gave up 8 bases, with 18 bases separating them. The CDR3 is CSVEQDLTTGGYTF. CDR3 sequence (DNA): TGCAGCGTTGAACAGGACCTCACCACGGGGGGCTACACCTTC.

Points on this clonotype: This clone may be a read error of a much larger clone one base away. V usage is TRBV9 and J usage is TRBJ2-7; 11 positions match TRBD1. There are 15 residues in the CDR3. Germline CDR1 SGDLS, CDR2 YYNGEE. The CDR3 DNA follows: TGTGCCAGCAGCGCGGGACAGGGGGTTAACTACGAGCAGCACTTC. Its protein is CASSAGQGVNYEQHF.

The V gene is TRBV4-3, the J gene TRBJ1-5; 7 nucleotides line up with TRBD1. V dropped 3 bases and J dropped 11; count of bases not matched to a gene: 13. CDR3 length: 15 residues. Per germline, CDR1 LGHNA and CDR2 YSLEER. CDR3 loop: CASSQEQGQLGAQHF. The CDR3 coding sequence is TGCGCCAGCAGCCAGGAACAGGGGCAGCTTGGAGCCCAGCATTTT.

V is TRBV5-1 and J is TRBJ2-3; TRBD1 matches 7 bases. Germline assignment: CDR1 SGHRS and CDR2 YFSETQ. Trimming cost V 5 bases and J 1 base; bases outside gene matches: 7. This CDR3 comprises 15 residues. The CDR3 DNA follows: TGCGCCAGCAGGCGAAGCACAGGGGGCACAGATACGCAGTATTTT. This encodes CASRRSTGGTDTQYF. Together with reference TRBV5-1 and TRBJ2-3, the CDR3 gives the full variable domain: KAGVTQTPRYLIKTRGQQVTLSCSPISGHRSVSWYQQTPGQGLQFLFEYFSETQRNKGNFPGRFSGRQFSNSRSEMNVSTLELGDSALYLCASRRSTGGTDTQYFGPGTRLTVL.

This clonotype came up a few times. V is TRBV3-1 and J is TRBJ1-1; tentatively, D is TRBD1 (5 bases). The V end lost 2 bases, the J end lost 4 bases, and 14 bases lay between the germline ends. The CDR3 has 15 residues. Germline lookup yields CDR1 LGHDT and CDR2 YNNKEL (reference sequence). The CDR3: CASSQRGVRSTEAFF. The CDR3 bases are TGTGCCAGCAGCCAACGAGGGGTTAGGAGCACTGAAGCTTTCTTT.

V and J are TRBV6-2 or TRBV6-3 and TRBJ2-7, with 12 bases identical to TRBD2. V was clipped by 0 bases and J by 0 bases; unmatched bases: 6. CDR1 MNHEY and CDR2 SVGEGT come from the germline V gene. The CDR3 covers 18 residues. Here the CDR3 reads CASSYSKTSGSDSYEQYF. CDR3 nucleotide sequence: TGTGCCAGCAGTTACTCGAAGACTAGCGGGAGCGACTCCTACGAGCAGTACTTC.

The rearrangement links TRBV28 to TRBJ2-3, with TRBD1 matching over 7 bases. Germline V gene lookup returns CDR1 MDHEN and CDR2 SYDVKM. CDR3 length equals 15 residues. Unmatched junction bases numbered 2, after V lost 2 bases and J lost 0 bases. As DNA, the CDR3 is TGTGCCAGCAGTTTACAGGGGGTTAGCACAGATACGCAGTATTTT. Its protein product is CASSLQGVSTDTQYF.

In regard to this clonotype: It may be a read error: a sequence one base away is much more abundant. V gene TRBV6-2 or TRBV6-3 combines with J gene TRBJ2-1; D gene uncertain. Germline CDR1 reads MNHEY; CDR2 reads SVGEGT. The CDR3 sequence is 19 residues long. The CDR3 protein is CTSSYSILKGMSSYNEQFF. For the CDR3, the DNA is TGTACCAGCAGTTACTCGATCCTTAAGGGCATGAGCTCCTACAATGAGCAGTTCTTC.

The chain has TRBV6-2 or TRBV6-3 and TRBJ2-1; no clear D. The CDR3 is made up of 14 amino acids. V was clipped by 3 bases and J by 5 bases, with 11 bases between them. Germline CDR1 reads MNHEY; CDR2 reads SVGEGT. CDR3 amino acids: CASSYNGEDNEQFF. For the CDR3, the DNA is TGTGCCAGCAGTTATAATGGCGAGGACAATGAGCAGTTCTTC.

The rearrangement links TRBV10-3 to TRBJ1-3; D ambiguous. The CDR3 consists of 12 residues. The ends were cut back, 3 bases at V and 3 bases at J, with 3 bases in the middle. Germline CDR1 ENHRY, CDR2 SYGVKD. The CDR3 sequence is CAISEVGNTIYF. CDR3 coding DNA: TGTGCCATCAGTGAAGTTGGAAACACCATATATTTT.

V gene TRBV20-1 combines with J gene TRBJ2-7; perhaps TRBD1 as D (6 bases). Trimming stripped 5 bases from V and 3 bases from J, with 17 bases between. The CDR3 has 14 amino acids. Germline assignment: CDR1 DFQATT and CDR2 SNEGSKA (reference sequence). This chain's CDR3 is CSAYSTGTLYEQYF. The CDR3 coding sequence is TGCAGTGCTTATTCTACCGGGACACTCTACGAGCAGTACTTC.

This clonotype was counted between two and nine times. Sequence at one end of the junction differs from germline and may be a read error. This chain uses TRBV7-2 with TRBJ2-5; 9 positions agree with TRBD1. The CDR3 covers 14 residues. The germline V gene has CDR1 SGHTA and CDR2 FQGNSA. The CDR3 region has the DNA TGTGCCATCAGCTTAAGGGACAGGGAAGAGACCCAGTACTTC. Its translation: CAISLRDREETQYF.

V usage is TRBV2 and J usage is TRBJ2-1; 7 bases match TRBD2. The CDR3 consists of 14 residues. With V trimmed by 8 bases and J by 6 bases, 10 bases remained unmatched. The V gene's germline CDR1 is SNHLY and CDR2 FYNNEI. The CDR3: CASGKLARGNEQFF. DNA for the CDR3: TGTGCCAGCGGTAAACTAGCGAGGGGCAATGAGCAGTTCTTC. The full variable domain, its missing parts supplied by reference TRBV2 and TRBJ2-1, is EPEVTQTPSHQVTQMGQEVILRCVPISNHLYFYWYRQILGQKVEFLVSFYNNEISEKSEIFDDQFSVERPDGSNFTLKIRSTKLEDSAMYFCASGKLARGNEQFFGPGTRLTVL.

The sample holds many counts of this clonotype. In DNA, the CDR3 is TGCAGTGCCGTCCGCGCAGTTGCTTACAATGAGCAGTTCTTC. Protein sequence: CSAVRAVAYNEQFF. The genes are TRBV20-1 and TRBJ2-1; no firm D call. V shed 6 bases and J shed 4 bases, with 16 bases lying between them. CDR1 and CDR2 from the germline V gene are DFQATT and SNEGSKA (reference sequence). The CDR3 has 14 amino acids.

Concerning this clonotype itself: A much larger clone is a single base away; this may be a read error. The gene calls are TRBV20-1 and TRBJ2-7; 7 bases line up with TRBD1. Germline lookup yields CDR1 DFQATT and CDR2 SNEGSKA (reference sequence). J gave up 7 bases and V 5 bases, and 11 bases lay outside the gene matches. The CDR3 covers 13 residues. CDR3 sequence (DNA): TGCAGTGCTGGAGGCGACAGGGTGGGAGAGCAGTACTTC. This codes for CSAGGDRVGEQYF.

This clonotype was observed a few times. V is TRBV5-1 and J is TRBJ1-5, with D possibly TRBD1 on 5 matching bases. CDR3 length: 13 amino acids. V was trimmed by 3 bases and J by 9 bases, leaving 13 bases between them. In germline, CDR1 is SGHRS, CDR2 YFSETQ. CDR3 nucleotide sequence: TGCGCCAGCAGCTCGGTACAGGTGGGGCCCCAGCATTTT. It is translated as CASSSVQVGPQHF.

In its sample, this clonotype was seen once. This could be a read error, since a much larger clone is one nucleotide away. The rearrangement uses TRBV6-5 and TRBJ2-4; no definite D call. The CDR3 runs 16 residues. Germline V gives CDR1 MNHEY, CDR2 SVGAGI. The V gene lost 0 bases and the J gene lost 13 bases, with 22 bases spanning the gap. The CDR3: CASSYSMKAHYNEQYF. As DNA, the CDR3 is TGTGCCAGCAGTTACTCGATGAAGGCCCACTACAATGAGCAGTACTTC.

There are a few counts of this clonotype. The genes are TRBV29-1 and TRBJ1-1; 7 nucleotides align to TRBD1. Per germline, CDR1 SQVTM and CDR2 ANQGSEA. V shed 7 bases, J shed 11 bases, and the junction held 10 bases outside the gene matches. This CDR3 has 11 residues. CDR3 DNA: TGCAGCGCCGAACAGGGGCAACGCGCTTTCTTT. Its protein is CSAEQGQRAFF.

The genes are TRBV4-3 and TRBJ2-1, with no clear D. The CDR3 is made up of 15 amino acids. Trimming stripped 1 base from V and 7 bases from J, with 14 bases between. CDR1 is LGHNA and CDR2 is YSLEER in the germline V gene. For the CDR3, the DNA is TGCGCCAGCAGCCAAGCAAGGCCCAGGAAGAATGAGCAGTTCTTC. Protein sequence: CASSQARPRKNEQFF.